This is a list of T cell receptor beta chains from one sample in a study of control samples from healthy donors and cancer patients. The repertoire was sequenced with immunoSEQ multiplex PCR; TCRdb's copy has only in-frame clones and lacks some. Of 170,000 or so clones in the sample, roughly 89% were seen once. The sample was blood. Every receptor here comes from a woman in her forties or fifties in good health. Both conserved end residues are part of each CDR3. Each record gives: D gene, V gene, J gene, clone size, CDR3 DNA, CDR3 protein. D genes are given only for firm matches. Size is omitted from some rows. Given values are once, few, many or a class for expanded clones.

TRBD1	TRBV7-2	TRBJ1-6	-	TGTGCCAGCAGCTACGGACAGGGGTTAAGTTCACCCCTCCACTTT	CASSYGQGLSSPLHF
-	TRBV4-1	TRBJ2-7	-	TGCGCCAGCAGCCCAGGATGGGGACCTATCTACGAGCAGTACTTC	CASSPGWGPIYEQYF
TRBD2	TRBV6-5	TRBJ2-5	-	TGTGCCAGCAGTTACTCGACTAGCGGGATAGCAGAGACCCAGTACTTC	CASSYSTSGIAETQYF
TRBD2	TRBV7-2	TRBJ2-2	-	TGTGCCAGCATTCCTGGGGGCGGGGGGGCAGGGGAGCTGTTTTTT	CASIPGGGGAGELFF
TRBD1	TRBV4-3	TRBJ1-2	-	TGCGCCAGCAGCCAAGAGGGGACAGCTTATGGCTACACCTTC	CASSQEGTAYGYTF
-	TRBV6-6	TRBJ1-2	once	TGTGCCAGCAGGGGGAACTTGGGCTACACCTTC	CASRGNLGYTF
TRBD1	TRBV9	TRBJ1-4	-	TGTGCCAGCAGCGTTGGGACAGCTGCAACTAATGAAAAACTGTTTTTT	CASSVGTAATNEKLFF
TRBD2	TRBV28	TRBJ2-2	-	TGTGCCAGCAGTTTATTTCCCCGGACTAGCGGGGAGGTTCCACACACCGGGGAGCTGTTTTTT	CASSLFPRTSGEVPHTGELFF
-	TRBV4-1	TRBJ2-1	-	TGCGCCAGCAGCCAAGATTTAAAAAACGAGCAGTTCTTC	CASSQDLKNEQFF
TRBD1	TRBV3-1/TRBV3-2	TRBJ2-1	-	TGTGCCAGCAGCCAAGTCCATTCGGGGGGACAGGGAACCAATGAGCAGTTCTTC	CASSQVHSGGQGTNEQFF
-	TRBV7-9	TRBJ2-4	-	TGTGCCAGCAGCTTAAACCAGGGGAGGAACATTCAGTACTTC	CASSLNQGRNIQYF
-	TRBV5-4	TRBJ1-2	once	TGTGCCAGCAGCTTTCCGCAGGGAGCTAACTATGGCTACACCTTC	CASSFPQGANYGYTF
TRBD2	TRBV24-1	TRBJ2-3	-	TGTGCCACCAGTGGCCCCACCGGGACTAGCGGGGGGAGCACAGATACGCAGTATTTT	CATSGPTGTSGGSTDTQYF
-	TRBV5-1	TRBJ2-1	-	TGCGCCAGCAGCCTGCAGGGAGGCGGCTCCTACAATGAGCAGTTCTTC	CASSLQGGGSYNEQFF